One and the same sample provided the 27 T cell receptor beta chains below, sequenced in a study of T cell responses to AZD1222 COVID-19 vaccine. Only in-frame clones appear in the TCRdb table, and some are missing; sequencing was by immunoSEQ multiplex PCR. Of about 94,000 clones detected, 70% to 90% appear once; the ten largest clones hold about 12%. The sample in question was peripheral blood, obtained 28 days after the second AZD1222 dose. The receptors here all came from an adult who received the AZD1222 COVID-19 vaccine.

The genes are TRBV29-1 and TRBJ1-2, with D unresolved. The CDR3 has 14 amino acids. Germline values: CDR1 SQVTM, CDR2 ANQGSEA. The V and J ends lost 2 bases and 1 base respectively, with 11 bases between them. The CDR3 protein is CSVENRDYNYGYTF. CDR3 nucleotides: TGCAGCGTTGAAAACAGAGACTATAACTATGGCTACACCTTC.

V is TRBV11-2 and J is TRBJ1-2; D call uncertain. CDR1 and CDR2 (germline): SGHAT, FQNNGV. This CDR3 region has 11 residues. Trimming shortened V by 1 base and J by 6 bases, and 3 bases separated the two germline ends. The CDR3 reads CASSLGNGYTF. In DNA form, the CDR3 reads TGTGCCAGCAGCTTAGGGAATGGCTACACCTTC.

The chain combines TRBV30 with TRBJ2-1; unclear D gene. The CDR3 totals 13 residues. The germline V gene encodes CDR1 GTSNPN and CDR2 SVGIG (reference sequence). V was clipped by 0 bases and J by 6 bases, with 9 bases between them. Written as DNA, the CDR3 is TGTGCCTGGAGTGTACGTACGGCCAATGAGCAGTTCTTC. Amino acids: CAWSVRTANEQFF.

The rearrangement links TRBV5-1 to TRBJ1-2; D ambiguous. The germline CDR1 and CDR2 sequences are SGHRS and YFSETQ. Trimming cost V 4 bases and J 4 bases, with 14 bases left between them. CDR3 length equals 14 residues. CDR3 in DNA: TGCGCCAGCAGCCCCCAGGAAAACAGCTATGGCTACACCTTC. Protein: CASSPQENSYGYTF.

The rearrangement uses TRBV27 and TRBJ1-2; D gene uncertain. CDR1 and CDR2 (germline): MNHEY, SMNVEV (reference sequence). The CDR3 covers 16 residues. Trimming removed 5 bases at V and 0 bases at J, with 16 bases between. CDR3 bases: TGTGCCAGCAGTCCCCGCCCGGGCAGCTCTAACTATGGCTACACCTTC. This encodes CASSPRPGSSNYGYTF.

V usage is TRBV27 and J usage is TRBJ1-1; D gene ambiguous. V lost 7 bases and J 0 bases, leaving 9 bases between the germline ends. Germline V gene data show CDR1 as MNHEY and CDR2 as SMNVEV (reference sequence). The CDR3 extends over 13 amino acids. The CDR3 DNA reads TGTGCCAGCATAGAGGGTTTGAACACTGAAGCTTTCTTT. As protein: CASIEGLNTEAFF.

This chain's CDR3 is CASSLIGEQYF. DNA for the CDR3: TGTGCCAGCAGCCTCATTGGGGAGCAGTACTTC. The chain has TRBV27 and TRBJ2-7; D remains ambiguous. The CDR3 length is 11 residues. Looked up from germline, CDR1 is MNHEY and CDR2 is SMNVEV (reference sequence). V was clipped by 6 bases and J by 7 bases, with 10 bases between them.

The V and J genes are TRBV28 and TRBJ1-5, with D unresolved. The CDR3 totals 15 residues. V gave up 4 bases and J gave up 3 bases, with 13 bases separating them. CDR1 and CDR2 (germline): MDHEN, SYDVKM. This CDR3 is CASSSATQPNQPQHF. CDR3 sequence (DNA): TGTGCCAGCAGTTCGGCCACACAGCCCAATCAGCCCCAGCATTTT.

The V call is TRBV9, the J call TRBJ1-4; the D is unclear. Trimming cost V 1 base and J 5 bases, with 15 bases left between them. The germline gives CDR1 SGDLS, CDR2 YYNGEE. The CDR3 extends over 16 amino acids. The CDR3 is CASSVSPGRVNEKLFF. In nucleotides, the CDR3 is TGTGCCAGCAGCGTATCCCCCGGGAGGGTCAATGAAAAACTGTTTTTT. Full variable domain (rest looked up from reference TRBV9 and TRBJ1-4): DSGVTQTPKHLITATGQRVTLRCSPRSGDLSVYWYQQSLDQGLQFLIQYYNGEERAKGNILERFSAQQFPDLHSELNLSSLELGDSALYFCASSVSPGRVNEKLFFGSGTQLSVL.

The chain has TRBV30 and TRBJ1-5, with TRBD1 identical over 10 bases. The CDR3 contains 15 residues. The J segment lost 7 bases and the V segment lost 0 bases, leaving 6 bases of the junction unmatched. Germline values: CDR1 GTSNPN, CDR2 SVGIG (reference sequence). The CDR3: CAWSVGDRGYQPQHF. In DNA, the CDR3 is TGTGCCTGGAGTGTCGGGGACAGGGGTTACCAGCCCCAGCATTTT.

This rearrangement joins TRBV5-1 to TRBJ2-3; no clear D gene. The CDR3 sequence is 15 residues long. Looked up from germline, CDR1 is SGHRS and CDR2 is YFSETQ. V lost 0 bases, J lost 4 bases, and 12 bases lay in between. The CDR3 coding sequence is TGCGCCAGCAGCTTGGCGGGTCAGGACGCAGATACGCAGTATTTT. Translating it yields CASSLAGQDADTQYF.

This clone appeared once. An end of the junction differs from the germline gene, which may be a read error. J is TRBJ2-7 and V is TRBV7-2, with TRBD1 identical over 9 bases. Germline V gene data show CDR1 as SGHTA and CDR2 as FQGNSA. The CDR3 has 15 residues. The chain's CDR3 is CASSYAGTGTLRPDF. DNA of the CDR3: TGTGCCAGCAGCTATGCCGGGACAGGGACCCTCCGTCCGGACTTC.

This clone was counted a few times. The rearrangement links TRBV9 to TRBJ2-7; maybe TRBD2 (5 bases). Looked up from germline, CDR1 is SGDLS and CDR2 is YYNGEE. The CDR3 runs to 14 residues. The V and J ends lost 0 bases and 4 bases respectively, with 11 bases between them. The CDR3 sequence: CASSVETGSYEQYF. The DNA for the CDR3 is TGTGCCAGCAGCGTAGAAACGGGGTCGTACGAGCAGTACTTC.

The genes are TRBV5-6 and TRBJ1-2; TRBD1 is a possible D gene (5 bases). Germline values: CDR1 SGHDT, CDR2 YYEEEE. Trimming removed 0 bases at V and 4 bases at J, with 7 bases between. This CDR3 spans 13 amino acids. The CDR3 DNA sequence: TGTGCCAGCAGCTTGGGGGACTTCTATGGCTACACCTTC. Translated: CASSLGDFYGYTF.

V is TRBV6-5 and J is TRBJ1-5; D not resolved. Trimming pared 6 bases from V and 3 bases from J, leaving 9 bases between. Germline V gene lookup returns CDR1 MNHEY and CDR2 SVGAGI. The CDR3 is made up of 13 amino acids. For the CDR3, the DNA is TGTGCCAGCAGCGGTGGTACCAATCAGCCCCAGCATTTT. Translation gives CASSGGTNQPQHF.

V is TRBV25-1 and J is TRBJ2-7, with 9 bases lining up with TRBD1. The germline CDR1 and CDR2 sequences are MGHDK and SYGVNS. The junction had 4 bases not matched to a gene; V was cut back by 6 bases and J by 1 base. The CDR3 extends over 14 amino acids. CDR3 amino acids: CASRMTGGSYEQYF. CDR3 DNA sequence: TGTGCCAGCAGGATGACAGGGGGTTCCTACGAGCAGTACTTC.

The genes are TRBV6-5 and TRBJ2-3, with 15 bases matching TRBD2. The CDR3 sequence is 15 residues long. J gave up 5 bases and V 7 bases, and 4 bases lay outside the gene matches. The germline V gene has CDR1 MNHEY and CDR2 SVGAGI. The CDR3 sequence is CASNGLAGGKDTQYF. As DNA, the CDR3 is TGTGCCAGCAACGGACTAGCGGGAGGGAAAGATACGCAGTATTTT.

The V gene is TRBV9, the J gene TRBJ2-2, with D hard to call. The CDR3 is 14 amino acids. The V end was cut by 4 bases, the J end by 5 bases, with 12 bases between. Germline CDR1 reads SGDLS; CDR2 reads YYNGEE. The CDR3 bases are TGTGCCAGCAGCCTTGGACCTGAGACCGGGGAGCTGTTTTTT. As protein: CASSLGPETGELFF.

The chain joins TRBV10-3 to TRBJ2-1; D may be TRBD2 (6 bases). The CDR3 is 18 residues long. Germline V gives CDR1 ENHRY, CDR2 SYGVKD. Between the trimmed V and J ends, which lost 2 bases and 6 bases, there was a span of 23 bases. CDR3 in DNA: TGTGCCATCAGTGAGGGGGCGGCGGGATCCGCCACCGGCAATGAGCAGTTCTTC. This encodes CAISEGAAGSATGNEQFF.

CDR3 nucleotides: TGTGCCTGGAGTGCGAACGGGCAGGGCACCCTCCACTTT. Translated, it gives CAWSANGQGTLHF. The chain is built from TRBV30 and TRBJ1-6; TRBD1 might be the D (5 bases). CDR3 length: 13 residues. V gave up 1 base and J gave up 14 bases, with 15 bases separating them. CDR1 and CDR2 from the germline V gene are GTSNPN and SVGIG (reference sequence).

The chain employs TRBV5-1 and TRBJ2-7; no clear D. Trimming removed 2 bases from V and 3 bases from J, with 6 bases in between. The CDR3 is 12 residues long. The V gene's germline CDR1 is SGHRS and CDR2 YFSETQ. The chain's CDR3 is CASSLSNYEQYF. The DNA of the CDR3 is TGCGCCAGCAGCTTAAGCAACTACGAGCAGTACTTC. Variable domain in full (rest from reference TRBV5-1 and TRBJ2-7): KAGVTQTPRYLIKTRGQQVTLSCSPISGHRSVSWYQQTPGQGLQFLFEYFSETQRNKGNFPGRFSGRQFSNSRSEMNVSTLELGDSALYLCASSLSNYEQYFGPGTRLTVT.

V is TRBV28 and J is TRBJ2-3; a possible D gene is TRBD2 (6 bases). The CDR3 covers 14 residues. Germline assignment: CDR1 MDHEN and CDR2 SYDVKM. Between the trimmed V and J ends, which lost 7 bases and 0 bases, there was a span of 11 bases. The CDR3 coding sequence is TGTGCCAGCACCCACGGGACTAGCACAGATACGCAGTATTTT. The encoded protein is CASTHGTSTDTQYF.

V gene TRBV3-1 (or the pseudogene TRBV3-2) combines with J gene TRBJ1-1, with D unclear. V lost 4 bases and J lost 4, with 16 bases in between. CDR1 and CDR2 (germline): LGHDT, YNNKEL (reference sequence). The CDR3 length is 15 residues. The CDR3 nucleotides are TGTGCCAGCAGCCCTCCCCGCTCGCGGGGCACTGAAGCTTTCTTT. This translates into CASSPPRSRGTEAFF.

V gene TRBV4-2 combines with J gene TRBJ2-5, with TRBD1 identical over 8 bases. The CDR3 contains 17 residues. Looked up from germline, CDR1 is LGHNA and CDR2 is YNFKEQ. Germline trimming cut 2 bases from V and 5 bases from J; bases unmatched to any gene: 13. The CDR3 loop is CASSQFGGQGRGETQYF. The CDR3 bases are TGTGCCAGCAGCCAATTTGGAGGACAGGGACGAGGGGAGACCCAGTACTTC.

This chain links TRBV6-4 with TRBJ2-7; TRBD1 matches 8 bases. V lost 2 bases to trimming and J lost 6 bases; unmatched junction nucleotides: 6. CDR3 size: 14 residues. CDR1 and CDR2 (germline): MRHNA, SNTAGT. The CDR3 bases are TGTGCCAGCAGTGACGGAAACAGGGGGTCCGAGCAGTACTTC. Translated, it gives CASSDGNRGSEQYF.

The rearrangement uses TRBV7-2 and TRBJ1-1; maybe TRBD1 (5 bases). Germline V gene lookup returns CDR1 SGHTA and CDR2 FQGNSA. Trimming took 5 bases from V and 5 from J, leaving 15 bases between them. The CDR3 loop spans 14 amino acids. CDR3 loop: CASSRQQGGTEAFF. The DNA of the CDR3 is TGTGCCAGCAGCCGCCAGCAGGGTGGTACTGAAGCTTTCTTT.

The chain links TRBV7-2 to TRBJ1-3; a weak D match, TRBD1 (6 bases). Trimming removed 1 base at V and 2 bases at J, with 12 bases between. This CDR3 is 16 amino acids long. CDR1 and CDR2 (germline): SGHTA, FQGNSA. Here the CDR3 reads CASSLVAGGTGNTIYF. CDR3 in DNA: TGTGCCAGCAGCTTAGTGGCGGGGGGCACTGGAAACACCATATATTTT.